The clone carrying this TCR beta chain came up a few times. The CDR3 covers 19 residues. CDR1 and CDR2 from the germline V gene are GTSNPN and SVGIG (reference sequence). V was clipped by 2 bases and J by 5 bases; unmatched bases: 20. The donors belonged to the roughly 110-subject validation cohort, separate from the roughly 600-subject first cohort. This specimen comes from a study of cytomegalovirus exposure and HLA in healthy donors. TCRdb keeps only in-frame clones here, not all; method: immunoSEQ multiplex PCR. The sample holds hundreds of thousands of clones, roughly 84% seen once. The V and J genes are TRBV30 and TRBJ2-1; TRBD2 matches 8 bases. The receptor comes from a man aged 18 to 35 in good health and CMV-seropositive. Sequences were obtained from PBMCs. The CDR3 coding sequence is TGTGCCTGGAGTCGGCTAGCGGGTGCGTATGGCCGAAGGGACAATGAGCAGTTCTTC. This encodes CAWSRLAGAYGRRDNEQFF.